This section outlines one T cell receptor beta chain sequence together with its context. This CDR3 has 14 amino acids. Trimming took off 4 bases at V and 4 bases at J, with 14 bases between the two ends. Germline V gene sequence: CDR1 SGDLS, CDR2 YYNGEE. This sample is drawn from a study of blood T cell repertoires in COVID-19. Study-level information: The United States, Italy and Spain provided the acute and convalescent COVID-19 samples.

Ages ranged from roughly 18 to 95 years, with residence in about two dozen US areas. Participants' reported clinical history set cohort assignment. In the authors' workflow: Scientists estimated how many nucleated cells there were by amplifying reference gene primers. Only in-frame clones appear in the TCRdb table, and some are missing; sequencing was by immunoSEQ multiplex PCR. Clonal size and the V and J genes are those of that table, whereas D and trimming came from the DNA. The table has hundreds of thousands of clones, about 88% seen once. The clonotype was recovered from a woman in her forties who had recovered from COVID-19. Specimen: PBMCs or T cells enriched from blood (not recorded which). The gene calls are TRBV9 and TRBJ1-2, with D possibly matching TRBD1 (5 bases). This chain's CDR3 is CASSTLGGGYGYTF. The CDR3 DNA sequence: TGTGCCAGCAGCACCCTGGGGGGGGGCTATGGCTACACCTTC.